The present T cell receptor beta chain was sequenced within a study of blood T cells in healthy people across ages. Study-level points and caveats: TCR beta diversity tracked closely with naive T cell percentage.

It was with a sample-barcoded 5' primer and a J-beta primer mix that a second PCR of roughly 6 to 12 cycles was run. TCRdb independently ran MiXCR on the 5' RACE reads; one entry per CDR3 protein. This sample has over a million distinct CDR3 sequences; 55% to 75% occur once, and the top ten carry under 8.5%. The germline gives CDR1 MNHEY, CDR2 SVGEGT. This CDR3 has 14 amino acids. The V and J ends lost 0 bases and 4 bases respectively, with 10 bases between them. To note about this clonotype: Its specificity is unknown.

What was sequenced was blood. V usage is TRBV6-2 or TRBV6-3 and J usage is TRBJ2-7; a weak D match, TRBD1 (5 bases). This clonotype originated in a man between 18 and 29 years old in good health. CDR3: CASSYSTARYEQYF. In DNA form, the CDR3 reads TGTGCCAGCAGTTACTCGACAGCAAGATACGAGCAGTACTTC.